The rows below give T cell receptor beta chains drawn from one sample of a study of technical replicates of blood from a handful of donors. TCRdb keeps only in-frame clones here, not all; method: immunoSEQ multiplex PCR. The sample lists 91,000 or so clones, about 96% occurring once. The sample consisted of T cells isolated from PBMCs. The receptors derive from a human donor in good health. Both conserved end residues are part of each CDR3. The D gene is left open where the match is weak. Expanded clones get a size class; other rows say once, few or many, or leave the size out.

>TRBJ2-1|NA|TRBV4-1|TRBD2
CASSLRTSGTSYNEQFF
TGCGCCAGCAGCCTTCGGACTAGCGGGACGTCCTACAATGAGCAGTTCTTC
>TRBJ2-1|NA|TRBV4-1|NA
CASSQVELTDEQFF
TGCGCCAGCAGCCAAGTGGAGTTAACGGATGAGCAGTTCTTC
>TRBJ1-2|NA|TRBV5-6|NA
CASSLVQGYGYTF
TGTGCCAGCAGCTTGGTGCAGGGGTATGGCTACACCTTC
>TRBJ1-2|few|TRBV11-2|TRBD1
CASSPRTGLGYTF
TGTGCCAGCAGCCCCCGGACAGGGCTAGGCTACACCTTC
>TRBJ1-1|NA|TRBV4-2|NA
CASSQDRGDPEAFF
TGTGCCAGCAGCCAAGATCGGGGTGATCCTGAAGCTTTCTTT
>TRBJ1-5|once|TRBV5-1|TRBD1
CASSLVGTGGQPQHF
TGCGCCAGCAGCTTGGTGGGGACAGGGGGACAGCCCCAGCATTTT
>TRBJ2-7|NA|TRBV19|TRBD2
CASEDTSGSVNEQYF
TGTGCCAGTGAAGATACTAGCGGGAGCGTCAACGAGCAGTACTTC
>TRBJ2-1|NA|TRBV29-1|TRBD2
CSVEAGLAYGNEQFF
TGCAGCGTTGAAGCGGGACTAGCGTATGGAAATGAGCAGTTCTTC
>TRBJ2-1|once|TRBV7-2|NA
CASSPWTGGTGEQFF
TGTGCCAGCAGCCCCTGGACTGGGGGGACGGGGGAGCAGTTCTTC
>TRBJ2-5|NA|TRBV7-2|TRBD2
CASSLSSSGGAKRPQYF
TGTGCCAGCAGCTTAAGTTCTAGCGGGGGAGCAAAGAGACCCCAGTACTTC
>TRBJ2-2|NA|TRBV29-1|NA
CSVQMGRSNTGELFF
TGCAGCGTCCAAATGGGGAGGTCGAACACCGGGGAGCTGTTTTTT
>TRBJ2-1|NA|TRBV19|NA
CASSIYRNEQFF
TGTGCCAGTAGTATCTACAGGAATGAGCAGTTCTTC
>TRBJ2-3|NA|TRBV6-1|TRBD1
CASTGTGTGGDTQYF
TGTGCCAGCACCGGGACAGGGACGGGGGGAGATACGCAGTATTTT
>TRBJ1-4|NA|TRBV11-2|NA
CASSLDREKLFF
TGTGCCAGCAGCTTAGATCGGGAAAAACTGTTTTTT
>TRBJ1-2|NA|TRBV25-1|TRBD1
CASMRGLGGYTF
TGTGCCAGCATGAGGGGGCTGGGGGGCTACACCTTC
>TRBJ1-3|NA|TRBV5-6|NA
CASSLERSSGNTIYF
TGTGCCAGCAGCTTGGAACGGAGCTCTGGAAACACCATATATTTT
>TRBJ2-3|NA|TRBV6-4|NA
CASSDTASTDTQYF
TGTGCCAGCAGTGATACAGCTAGCACAGATACGCAGTATTTT
>TRBJ2-1|NA|TRBV5-1|NA
CASSLEVGGTYNEQFF
TGCGCCAGCAGCTTGGAGGTGGGAGGAACCTACAATGAGCAGTTCTTC
>TRBJ1-2|NA|TRBV4-1|NA
CASSPVAGDPSGYTF
TGCGCCAGCAGCCCAGTAGCAGGGGATCCAAGCGGCTACACCTTC
>TRBJ1-2|NA|TRBV5-1|TRBD1
CASSSTTGFTNYGYTF
TGCGCCAGCAGCTCAACGACAGGGTTTACTAACTATGGCTACACCTTC
>TRBJ2-1|many|TRBV6-5|TRBD2
CASRTSLDNEQFF
TGTGCCAGCAGGACTAGCCTCGACAATGAGCAGTTCTTC
>TRBJ1-1|NA|TRBV30|TRBD1
CAWSPGTGGWAEAFF
TGTGCCTGGAGTCCAGGGACAGGGGGGTGGGCTGAAGCTTTCTTT
>TRBJ1-1|NA|TRBV29-1|TRBD1
CSVDRDRVGAFF
TGCAGCGTTGACCGGGACAGGGTAGGAGCTTTCTTT
>TRBJ2-7|NA|TRBV27|TRBD2
CASSFGSGGAGEQYF
TGTGCCAGCAGTTTCGGGAGCGGGGGGGCCGGCGAGCAGTACTTC
>TRBJ1-1|few|TRBV20-1|NA
CSASQITEAFF
TGCAGTGCTTCTCAGATCACTGAAGCTTTCTTT
>TRBJ2-2|NA|TRBV5-1|NA
CASSLDGQDTGELFF
TGCGCCAGCAGCTTGGATGGGCAGGACACCGGGGAGCTGTTTTTT
>TRBJ2-5|NA|TRBV19|TRBD2
CASSMVGGPETQYF
TGTGCCAGTAGTATGGTGGGAGGGCCTGAGACCCAGTACTTC
>TRBJ2-3|NA|TRBV6-1|NA
CASSVPSRVRDTQYF
TGTGCCAGCAGTGTTCCGTCCAGGGTCCGAGATACGCAGTATTTT
>TRBJ1-5|NA|TRBV12-5|NA
CASGLVGGDQPQHF
TGTGCTAGTGGTTTGGTAGGAGGGGATCAGCCCCAGCATTTT
>TRBJ1-5|NA|TRBV28|TRBD1
CASSFTGGSHIRGNQPQHF
TGTGCCAGCAGTTTTACAGGGGGTTCCCATATTCGGGGCAATCAGCCCCAGCATTTT
>TRBJ2-2|NA|TRBV5-4|NA
CASSLGGLAGDTGELFF
TGTGCCAGCAGCTTGGGGGGGCTAGCTGGGGACACCGGGGAGCTGTTTTTT
>TRBJ2-7|NA|TRBV5-1|TRBD1
CASSVDRGYEQYF
TGCGCCAGCAGCGTAGACAGGGGGTACGAGCAGTACTTC
>TRBJ2-1|NA|TRBV13|NA
CASSPRGSPDEQFF
TGTGCCAGCAGCCCCCGAGGATCCCCGGATGAGCAGTTCTTC
>TRBJ2-7|NA|TRBV29-1|TRBD2
CSVCGVVASGTTYEQYF
TGCAGCGTATGTGGGGTAGTTGCTAGCGGGACCACCTACGAGCAGTACTTC
>TRBJ1-6|NA|TRBV5-8|NA
CASSLAPEGSPLHF
TGTGCCAGCAGCTTGGCCCCCGAGGGCTCACCCCTCCACTTT
>TRBJ1-3|once|TRBV9|TRBD1
CASSAKTGGRLYTIYF
TGTGCCAGCAGCGCGAAGACAGGGGGGCGGCTTTACACCATATATTTT
>TRBJ2-7|once|TRBV2|TRBD2
CASSVLAGVYYEQYF
TGTGCCAGCAGTGTTTTAGCGGGGGTCTACTACGAGCAGTACTTC
>TRBJ1-5|NA|TRBV28|NA
CASGPPTVYSNQPQHF
TGTGCCAGCGGACCTCCGACAGTGTATAGCAATCAGCCCCAGCATTTT
>TRBJ1-1|few|TRBV29-1|TRBD1
CSVGQGLNTEAFF
TGCAGCGTTGGACAGGGGCTGAACACTGAAGCTTTCTTT